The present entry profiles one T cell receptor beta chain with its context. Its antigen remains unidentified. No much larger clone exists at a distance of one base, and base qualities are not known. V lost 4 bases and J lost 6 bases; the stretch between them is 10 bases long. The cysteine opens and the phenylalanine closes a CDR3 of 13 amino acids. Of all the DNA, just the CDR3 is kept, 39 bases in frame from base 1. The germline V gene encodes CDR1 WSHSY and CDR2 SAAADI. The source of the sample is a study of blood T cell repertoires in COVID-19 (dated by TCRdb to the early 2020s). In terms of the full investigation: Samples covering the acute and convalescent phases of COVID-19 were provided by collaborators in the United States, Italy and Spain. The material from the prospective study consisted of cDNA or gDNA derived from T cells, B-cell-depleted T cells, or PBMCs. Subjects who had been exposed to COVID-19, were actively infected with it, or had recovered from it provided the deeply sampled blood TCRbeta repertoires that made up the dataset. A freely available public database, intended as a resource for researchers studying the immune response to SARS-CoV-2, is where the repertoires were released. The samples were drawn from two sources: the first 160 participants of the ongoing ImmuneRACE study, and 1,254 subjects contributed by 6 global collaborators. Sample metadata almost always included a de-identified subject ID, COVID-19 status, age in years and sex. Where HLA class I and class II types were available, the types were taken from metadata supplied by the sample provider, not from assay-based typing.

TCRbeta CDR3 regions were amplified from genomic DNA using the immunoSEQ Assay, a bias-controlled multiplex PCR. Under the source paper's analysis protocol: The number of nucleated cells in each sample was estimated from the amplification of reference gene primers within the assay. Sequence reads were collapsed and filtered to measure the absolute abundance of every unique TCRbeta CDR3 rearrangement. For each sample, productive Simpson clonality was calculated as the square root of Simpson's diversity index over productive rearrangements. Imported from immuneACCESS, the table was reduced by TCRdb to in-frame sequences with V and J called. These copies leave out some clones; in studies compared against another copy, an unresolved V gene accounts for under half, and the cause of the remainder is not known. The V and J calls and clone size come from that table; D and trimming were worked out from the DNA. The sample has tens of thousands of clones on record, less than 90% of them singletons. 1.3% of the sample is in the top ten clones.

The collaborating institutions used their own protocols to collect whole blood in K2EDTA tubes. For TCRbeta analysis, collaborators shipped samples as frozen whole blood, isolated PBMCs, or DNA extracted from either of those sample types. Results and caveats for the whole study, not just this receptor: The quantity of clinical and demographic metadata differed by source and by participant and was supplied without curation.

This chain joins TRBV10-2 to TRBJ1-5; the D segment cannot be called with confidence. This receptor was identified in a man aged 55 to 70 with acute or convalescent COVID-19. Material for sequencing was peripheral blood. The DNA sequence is TGCGCCAGCAGTGGGGCATACGGTCAGCCCCAGCATTTT. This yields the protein CASSGAYGQPQHF.